The 29 T cell receptor beta chains below come from one sample, sequenced in a study of shared clonotypes between healthy human individuals. The method was immunoSEQ multiplex PCR; TCRdb's version includes in-frame clones alone and lacks a portion of them. The table shows 550,000 to 600,000 clones, with 70% to 80% occurring only once. Sequencing was done on a sample of PBMCs. All receptors derive from a woman aged 40 to 50 in good health. Some clones in this sample may be carry-over from other donors' samples.

The rearrangement joins TRBV27 to TRBJ1-2; D gene unclear. The CDR3 loop spans 13 amino acids. Germline lookup yields CDR1 MNHEY and CDR2 SMNVEV (reference sequence). V was trimmed by 5 bases and J by 1 base, leaving 8 bases between them. The CDR3 loop is CASSNTVNYGYTF. DNA for the CDR3: TGTGCCAGCAGTAACACAGTTAACTATGGCTACACCTTC.

The chain links TRBV12-5 to TRBJ1-5, with D hard to call. V gave up 4 bases and J gave up 7 bases, with 17 bases separating them. The germline CDR1 and CDR2 sequences are LGHNT and FRNRAP. This CDR3 has 15 residues. The CDR3 nucleotides are TGTGCTAGTGGTTCACGTCGATATGGGATCCAGCCCCAGCATTTT. This codes for CASGSRRYGIQPQHF.

The chain is built from TRBV4-3 and TRBJ2-7; D is possibly TRBD1 or TRBD2 (5 bases each). The CDR3 has 16 residues. V was cut by 3 bases and J by 2 bases, with 17 bases left in between. Germline loops: CDR1 LGHNA, CDR2 YSLEER. The CDR3 loop reads CASSQGTGLMAYEQYF. The CDR3 DNA reads as TGCGCCAGCAGCCAGGGGACGGGTCTTATGGCCTACGAGCAGTACTTC.

V gene TRBV5-1 combines with J gene TRBJ2-3; 14 bases map to TRBD2. The CDR3 is 17 residues long. CDR1 SGHRS and CDR2 YFSETQ come from the germline V gene. With 4 bases clipped from V and 4 bases from J, the junction kept 8 bases outside the gene matches. CDR3 DNA sequence: TGCGCCAGCAGCGAGGGACTAGCGGGAGTGTGGTCAGATACGCAGTATTTT. It specifies CASSEGLAGVWSDTQYF.

The chain combines TRBV6-6 with TRBJ2-5; no reliable D call. In germline, CDR1 is MNHNY, CDR2 SVGAGI (reference sequence). The ends were cut back, 5 bases at V and 4 bases at J, with 14 bases in the middle. This CDR3 is built from 14 residues. CDR3 loop: CASSNGVRGETQYF. CDR3 DNA sequence: TGTGCCAGCAGTAATGGAGTTCGCGGAGAGACCCAGTACTTC.

This clone showed up many times. This chain connects TRBV7-8 to TRBJ1-1, with TRBD1 matching 11 bases. With V trimmed by 5 bases and J by 5 bases, 7 bases remained unmatched. The CDR3 is 15 residues long. Per the germline V gene, CDR1 is SGHVS and CDR2 is FQNEAQ. The CDR3 here is CASSPGDRGATEAFF. DNA of the CDR3: TGTGCCAGCAGCCCAGGGGACAGGGGGGCAACTGAAGCTTTCTTT.

This chain uses TRBV11-2 with TRBJ1-4; possibly TRBD1 for D (5 bases). This CDR3 contains 12 residues. Germline CDR1 SGHAT, CDR2 FQNNGV. The V and J ends lost 6 bases and 13 bases respectively, with 15 bases between them. The CDR3 reads CASRDAGRGLFF. The CDR3 DNA is TGTGCCAGCAGGGACGCAGGGAGGGGACTGTTTTTT.

The genes are TRBV11-2 and TRBJ2-5; no clear D. The CDR3 is 13 residues long. Germline CDR1 SGHAT, CDR2 FQNNGV. V lost 1 base and J 2 bases, leaving 5 bases between the germline ends. The CDR3: CASSLAEQETQYF. For the CDR3, the DNA is TGTGCCAGCAGCTTAGCCGAACAAGAGACCCAGTACTTC.

This clone was observed a few times. The genes are TRBV5-4 and TRBJ2-3, with a weak D call TRBD2 (6 bases). Trimming left V 3 bases short and J 3 bases short, with 8 bases between. Germline loops: CDR1 SGHNT, CDR2 YYREEE (reference sequence). The CDR3 runs 13 residues. The chain's CDR3 is CASSWGETDTQYF. The CDR3 DNA reads as TGTGCCAGCAGCTGGGGGGAAACAGATACGCAGTATTTT. Full variable domain (missing parts from reference TRBV5-4 and TRBJ2-3): ETGVTQSPTHLIKTRGQQVTLRCSSQSGHNTVSWYQQALGQGPQFIFQYYREEENGRGNFPPRFSGLQFPNYSSELNVNALELDDSALYLCASSWGETDTQYFGPGTRLTVL.

This clone was detected only a few times. DNA of the CDR3: TGCAGCGTCCCCGCGGGTGAAAAACTGTTTTTT. Translated: CSVPAGEKLFF. V gene TRBV29-1 combines with J gene TRBJ1-4; D is unclear. This CDR3 is built from 11 residues. Trimming shortened V by 6 bases and J by 7 bases, and 9 bases separated the two germline ends. Germline CDR1 SQVTM, CDR2 ANQGSEA.

The chain uses TRBV7-9 and TRBJ2-3; D call uncertain. Trimming removed 5 bases from V and 0 bases from J, with 24 bases in between. In germline, CDR1 is SEHNR, CDR2 FQNEAQ (reference sequence). The CDR3 length is 19 residues. Here the CDR3 reads CASSPKPSGDASSTDTQYF. The CDR3 DNA reads as TGTGCCAGCAGCCCAAAACCTTCGGGCGACGCATCTAGCACAGATACGCAGTATTTT.

The chain links TRBV7-9 to TRBJ1-2; D is perhaps TRBD1 (5 bases). The CDR3 is made up of 14 amino acids. V was pared by 4 bases and J by 5 bases, with 14 bases between. CDR1 and CDR2 from the germline V gene are SEHNR and FQNEAQ (reference sequence). CDR3 protein: CASSSYGGSYGYTF. CDR3 sequence (DNA): TGTGCCAGCAGCTCATACGGGGGGTCATATGGCTACACCTTC.

The rearrangement joins TRBV7-6 to TRBJ2-1, with 11 bases that match TRBD2. Per the germline V gene, CDR1 is SGHVS and CDR2 is FNYEAQ. The CDR3 has 14 amino acids. V trimming: 5 bases; J trimming: 5 bases; junction bases outside the gene matches: 2. The CDR3 nucleotides are TGTGCCAGCAGCCAGGGACTAGCGGACAATGAGCAGTTCTTC. This gives the protein CASSQGLADNEQFF. Complete variable domain (other parts from reference TRBV7-6 and TRBJ2-1): GAGVSQSPRYKVTKRGQDVALRCDPISGHVSLYWYRQALGQGPEFLTYFNYEAQQDKSGLPNDRFSAERPEGSISTLTIQRTEQRDSAMYRCASSQGLADNEQFFGPGTRLTVL.

The V and J genes are TRBV10-3 and TRBJ2-1; a weak D match, TRBD2 (6 bases). The V and J ends lost 7 bases and 2 bases respectively, with 12 bases between them. The germline CDR1 and CDR2 sequences are ENHRY and SYGVKD. CDR3 size: 14 residues. The CDR3 DNA reads as TGTGCCATCATGGGAGGAAACACCTACAATGAGCAGTTCTTC. Translating it yields CAIMGGNTYNEQFF.

Points on this clone: This may come from a read error, since a much larger clone is one base off. The chain uses TRBV6-1 and TRBJ1-1; a weak D match, TRBD1 (5 bases). This CDR3 is 13 amino acids long. With 6 bases removed from V and 4 bases from J, the gap between germline ends came to 12 bases. CDR1 and CDR2 (germline): MNHNS, SASEGT. The DNA for the CDR3 is TGTGCCAGCAGATCCGCAGGGTCCACTGAAGCTTTCTTT. Amino acids: CASRSAGSTEAFF.

V usage is TRBV6-5 and J usage is TRBJ2-5, with 7 bases fitting TRBD1. With the DNA end fitting TRBJ2-7 better, the J assignment may be wrong. This CDR3 is built from 15 residues. The V gene's germline CDR1 is MNHEY and CDR2 SVGAGI. The CDR3 sequence is CASSYSGTESYEQYF. The CDR3 DNA sequence: TGTGCCAGCAGTTACTCGGGGACAGAGTCCTACGAGCAGTACTTC.

The V gene is TRBV7-2, the J gene TRBJ2-7; D might be TRBD2 (6 bases). V was pared by 4 bases and J by 4 bases, with 14 bases between. Germline V gene sequence: CDR1 SGHTA, CDR2 FQGNSA. CDR3 length equals 14 residues. The CDR3 loop reads CASSSTRLKYEQYF. The CDR3 bases are TGTGCCAGCAGCTCGACTAGACTTAAATACGAGCAGTACTTC.

The chain recombines TRBV5-1 with TRBJ2-7; 14 bases line up with TRBD2. Germline V gene sequence: CDR1 SGHRS, CDR2 YFSETQ. The CDR3 covers 17 residues. With V trimmed by 0 bases and J by 4 bases, 6 bases remained unmatched. CDR3 bases: TGCGCCAGCAGCTTGGCCGGGACTAGCGGGAGACCATACGAGCAGTACTTC. It is translated as CASSLAGTSGRPYEQYF.

This rearrangement joins TRBV7-2 to TRBJ2-1, with 10 bases matching TRBD1. Losses at the gene ends were 2 bases for V and 2 bases for J; bases not matched to a gene: 9. Per the germline V gene, CDR1 is SGHTA and CDR2 is FQGNSA. The CDR3 loop spans 18 amino acids. CDR3 region: CASSLTPGQGYAYNEQFF. CDR3 sequence (DNA): TGTGCCAGCAGCTTAACCCCGGGACAGGGGTATGCCTACAATGAGCAGTTCTTC.

V is TRBV2 and J is TRBJ1-2; D possibly corresponds to TRBD1 (6 bases). The germline gives CDR1 SNHLY, CDR2 FYNNEI. Trimming shortened V by 4 bases and J by 3 bases, and 15 bases separated the two germline ends. This CDR3 has 15 residues. CDR3: CASSVDGGGDYGYTF. CDR3 in DNA: TGTGCCAGCAGTGTCGATGGAGGGGGGGACTATGGCTACACCTTC.

The genes are TRBV9 and TRBJ2-1, with D perhaps matching TRBD2 (8 bases). The ends were cut back, 5 bases at V and 7 bases at J, with 19 bases in the middle. The CDR3 runs 15 residues. Germline V CDR1 and CDR2: SGDLS, YYNGEE. The CDR3 here is CASSVLREGANEQFF. The DNA of the CDR3 is TGTGCCAGCAGTGTCCTCCGGGAGGGGGCTAATGAGCAGTTCTTC.

The chain recombines TRBV5-4 with TRBJ1-5; D gene unclear. The CDR3 extends over 13 amino acids. Looked up from germline, CDR1 is SGHNT and CDR2 is YYREEE (reference sequence). V lost 5 bases, J lost 6 bases, and 12 bases lay in between. CDR3 loop: CASSSDWGQPQHF. The CDR3 coding sequence is TGTGCCAGCAGTTCTGATTGGGGTCAGCCCCAGCATTTT.

This clone was detected only once. V is TRBV5-4 and J is TRBJ2-1, with 7 bases that match TRBD2. There are 15 residues in the CDR3. Per the germline V gene, CDR1 is SGHNT and CDR2 is YYREEE (reference sequence). V shed 4 bases and J 7 bases; nucleotides not matched to a gene: 11. DNA for the CDR3: TGTGCCAGCAGCGTGGAAGGATGGGGGGGGAATGAGCAGTTCTTC. Protein sequence: CASSVEGWGGNEQFF. The full variable domain, its missing parts supplied by reference TRBV5-4 and TRBJ2-1, is ETGVTQSPTHLIKTRGQQVTLRCSSQSGHNTVSWYQQALGQGPQFIFQYYREEENGRGNFPPRFSGLQFPNYSSELNVNALELDDSALYLCASSVEGWGGNEQFFGPGTRLTVL.

The sample holds a few counts of this clone. This CDR3 is also generated by other DNA sequences in the sample. The genes are TRBV30 and TRBJ2-3; D perhaps matches TRBD1 (6 bases). Trimming took 0 bases from V and 0 from J, leaving 7 bases between them. CDR1 is GTSNPN and CDR2 is SVGIG in the germline V gene (reference sequence). The CDR3 is 14 residues long. The CDR3: CAWSVRGSTDTQYF. CDR3 nucleotides: TGTGCCTGGAGTGTCAGGGGAAGCACAGATACGCAGTATTTT.

This sequence joins TRBV19 and TRBJ2-7; no clear D gene. Looked up from germline, CDR1 is LNHDA and CDR2 is SQIVND (reference sequence). Trimming left V 4 bases short and J 7 bases short, with 14 bases between. This CDR3 comprises 13 residues. The CDR3: CASSTLGLGEQYF. The DNA of the CDR3 is TGTGCCAGTAGTACCCTGGGCTTGGGTGAGCAGTACTTC.

This chain links TRBV27 with TRBJ2-1, with D maybe TRBD1 (6 bases). The CDR3 spans 15 residues. Germline CDR1 and CDR2: MNHEY and SMNVEV (reference sequence). Trimming shortened V by 2 bases and J by 7 bases, and 15 bases separated the two germline ends. The CDR3 DNA follows: TGTGCCAGCAGTTTAGTTCAGGGGCGATGGAATGAGCAGTTCTTC. Translating gives CASSLVQGRWNEQFF.

This clone was seen just once. This chain connects TRBV18 to TRBJ2-3, with 8 bases matching TRBD2. The junction had 7 bases not matched to a gene; V was cut back by 1 base and J by 4 bases. CDR3 length: 16 amino acids. The germline CDR1 and CDR2 sequences are KGHSH and LQKENI. CDR3 loop: CASSPRPGGPADTQYF. The DNA of the CDR3 is TGTGCCAGCTCACCACGTCCGGGAGGGCCAGCAGATACGCAGTATTTT.

The chain is built from TRBV11-2 and TRBJ2-1, with 7 bases that match TRBD2. J was trimmed by 5 bases and V by 5 bases; bases with no gene match: 9. The CDR3 runs to 15 residues. Germline V gene data show CDR1 as SGHAT and CDR2 as FQNNGV. As DNA, the CDR3 is TGTGCCAGCAGCCCTAGAGCGGGAAAGGACAATGAGCAGTTCTTC. Amino acids: CASSPRAGKDNEQFF.

This chain uses TRBV5-4 with TRBJ2-7; D may be TRBD1 or TRBD2 (6 bases each). The CDR3 is 16 residues long. The V and J ends lost 2 bases and 5 bases respectively, with 20 bases between them. Per the germline V gene, CDR1 is SGHNT and CDR2 is YYREEE (reference sequence). CDR3 coding DNA: TGTGCCAGCAGCTTAAGCGGAACCGGGGGCCTCCACGAGCAGTACTTC. The encoded protein is CASSLSGTGGLHEQYF.